This entry is about one TCR beta chain. The sample originates from a study of molecular identifiers for immune sequencing clone quantification. Germline V gene data show CDR1 as PRHDT and CDR2 as FYEKMQ (reference sequence). After removal of 4 bases from V and 8 bases from J, the junction contained 11 bases not matched to a gene. This CDR3 contains 15 residues. TCRdb called the PCR reads again in MiXCR, with one record for every CDR3 protein. This sample has under 600,000 distinct CDR3 sequences, with around 23% found just once. Sequencing input: naive CD8+ T cells from blood, with Jurkat cell RNA spiked in. As to subset: FACS-sorted CD8+CD4-CCR7+CD45RA+ naive T cells. The chain has TRBV13 and TRBJ2-1; 7 positions match TRBD1. This clonotype was obtained from a human donor in good health. Some libraries in this study had Jurkat cell RNA spiked in. Here the CDR3 DNA reads TGTGCCAGCAGCTCTAGACAGGGTATCTATTATGAGCAGTTCTTC. It yields the protein CASSSRQGIYYEQFF.